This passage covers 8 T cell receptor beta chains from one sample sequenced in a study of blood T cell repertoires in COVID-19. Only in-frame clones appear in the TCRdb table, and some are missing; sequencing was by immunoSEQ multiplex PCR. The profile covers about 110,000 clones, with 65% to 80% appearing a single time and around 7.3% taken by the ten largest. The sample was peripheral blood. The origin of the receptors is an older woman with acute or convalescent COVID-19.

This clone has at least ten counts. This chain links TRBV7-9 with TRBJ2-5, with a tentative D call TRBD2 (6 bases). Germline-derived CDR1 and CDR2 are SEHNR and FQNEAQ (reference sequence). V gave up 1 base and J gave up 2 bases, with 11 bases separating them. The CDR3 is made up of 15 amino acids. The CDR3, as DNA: TGTGCCAGCAGCTTAGTGGGGGGTAGGCAAGAGACCCAGTACTTC. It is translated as CASSLVGGRQETQYF.

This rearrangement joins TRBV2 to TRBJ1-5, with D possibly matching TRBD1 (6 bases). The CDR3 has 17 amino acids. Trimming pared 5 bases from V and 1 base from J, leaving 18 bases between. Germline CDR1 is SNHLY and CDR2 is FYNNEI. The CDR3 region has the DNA TGTGCCAGCAGTCGTTCAACAGGGTTACGAAGCAATCAGCCCCAGCATTTT. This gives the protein CASSRSTGLRSNQPQHF.

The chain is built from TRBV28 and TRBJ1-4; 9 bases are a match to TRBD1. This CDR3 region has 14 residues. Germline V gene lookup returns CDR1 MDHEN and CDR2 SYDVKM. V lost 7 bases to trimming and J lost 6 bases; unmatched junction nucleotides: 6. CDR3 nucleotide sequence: TGTGCCAGCAAGACAGGGGGATGGGATGAAAAACTGTTTTTT. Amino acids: CASKTGGWDEKLFF. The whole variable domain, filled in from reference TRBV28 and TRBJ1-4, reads DVKVTQSSRYLVKRTGEKVFLECVQDMDHENMFWYRQDPGLGLRLIYFSYDVKMKEKGDIPEGYSVSREKKERFSLILESASTNQTSMYLCASKTGGWDEKLFFGSGTQLSVL.

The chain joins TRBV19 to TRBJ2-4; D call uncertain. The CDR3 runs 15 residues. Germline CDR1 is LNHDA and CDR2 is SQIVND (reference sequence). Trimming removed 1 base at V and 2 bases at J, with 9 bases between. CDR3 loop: CASSIVPVSKNIQYF. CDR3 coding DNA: TGTGCCAGTAGTATAGTGCCGGTCTCCAAAAACATTCAGTACTTC.

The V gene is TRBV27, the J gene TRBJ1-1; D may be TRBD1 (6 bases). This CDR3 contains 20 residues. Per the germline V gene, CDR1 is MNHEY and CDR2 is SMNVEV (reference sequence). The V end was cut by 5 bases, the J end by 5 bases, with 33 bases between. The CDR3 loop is CASSPALTAVGGGLLTEAFF. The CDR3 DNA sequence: TGTGCCAGCAGTCCTGCACTCACGGCCGTAGGGGGTGGTTTATTGACTGAAGCTTTCTTT.

In nucleotides, the CDR3 is TGTGCCAGCAGCTCCCCAGGCTCCCGGCAGTACTTC. Translated: CASSSPGSRQYF. This chain joins TRBV7-9 and TRBJ2-7; D is uncertain. In germline, CDR1 is SEHNR, CDR2 FQNEAQ (reference sequence). With 4 bases removed from V and 9 bases from J, the gap between germline ends came to 13 bases. The CDR3 is made up of 12 amino acids.

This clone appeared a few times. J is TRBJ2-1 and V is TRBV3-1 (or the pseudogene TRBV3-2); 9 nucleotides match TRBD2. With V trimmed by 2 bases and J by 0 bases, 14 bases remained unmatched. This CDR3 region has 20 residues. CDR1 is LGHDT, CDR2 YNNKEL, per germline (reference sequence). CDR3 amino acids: CASSQSKRGERPSSYNEQFF. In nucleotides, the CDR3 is TGTGCCAGCAGCCAATCAAAGCGGGGGGAAAGACCCAGCTCCTACAATGAGCAGTTCTTC.

This CDR3 is CASSSSHSTGGNEQYF. As DNA, the CDR3 is TGTGCCAGCAGTTCCAGCCACTCGACAGGGGGCAACGAGCAGTACTTC. V usage is TRBV2 and J usage is TRBJ2-7; 10 positions match TRBD1. Germline-derived CDR1 and CDR2 are SNHLY and FYNNEI. V was clipped by 5 bases and J by 5 bases; unmatched bases: 12. The CDR3 covers 16 residues.